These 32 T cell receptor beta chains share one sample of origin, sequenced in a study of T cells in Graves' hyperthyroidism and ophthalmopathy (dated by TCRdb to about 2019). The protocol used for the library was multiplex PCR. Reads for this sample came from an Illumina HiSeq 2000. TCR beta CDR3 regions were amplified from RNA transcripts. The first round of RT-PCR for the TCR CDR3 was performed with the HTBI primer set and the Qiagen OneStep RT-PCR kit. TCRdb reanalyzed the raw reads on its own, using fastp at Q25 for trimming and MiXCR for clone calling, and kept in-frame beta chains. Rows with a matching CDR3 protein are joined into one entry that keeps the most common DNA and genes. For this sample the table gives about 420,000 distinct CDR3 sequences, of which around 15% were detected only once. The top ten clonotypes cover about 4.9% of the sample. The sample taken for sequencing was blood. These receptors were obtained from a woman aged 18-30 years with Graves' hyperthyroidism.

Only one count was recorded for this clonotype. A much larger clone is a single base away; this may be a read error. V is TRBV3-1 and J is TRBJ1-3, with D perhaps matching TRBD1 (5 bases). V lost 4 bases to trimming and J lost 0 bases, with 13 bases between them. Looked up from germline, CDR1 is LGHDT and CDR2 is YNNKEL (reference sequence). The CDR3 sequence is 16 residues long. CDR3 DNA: TGTGCCAGCAGCCCGTGGCCAGGGACCTCTGGAAACACCATATATTTT. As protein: CASSPWPGTSGNTIYF.

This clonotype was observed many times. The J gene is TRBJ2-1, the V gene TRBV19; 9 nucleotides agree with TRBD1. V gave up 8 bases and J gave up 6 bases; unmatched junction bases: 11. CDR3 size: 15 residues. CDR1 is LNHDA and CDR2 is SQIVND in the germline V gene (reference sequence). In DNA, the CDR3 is TGTGCCAGTGGAAAAGCCGGGACAGGGCGCAATGAGCAGTTCTTC. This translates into CASGKAGTGRNEQFF.

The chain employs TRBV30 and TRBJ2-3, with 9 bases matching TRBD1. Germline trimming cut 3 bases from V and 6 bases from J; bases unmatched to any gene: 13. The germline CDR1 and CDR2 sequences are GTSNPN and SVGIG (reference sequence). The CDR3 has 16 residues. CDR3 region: CAWRPYTGGMADTQYF. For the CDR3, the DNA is TGTGCCTGGAGGCCCTACACAGGGGGCATGGCTGATACGCAGTATTTT. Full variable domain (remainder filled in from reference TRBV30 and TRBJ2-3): SQTIHQWPATLVQPVGSPLSLECTVEGTSNPNLYWYRQAAGRGLQLLFYSVGIGQISSEVPQNLSASRPQDRQFILSSKKLLLSDSGFYLCAWRPYTGGMADTQYFGPGTRLTVL.

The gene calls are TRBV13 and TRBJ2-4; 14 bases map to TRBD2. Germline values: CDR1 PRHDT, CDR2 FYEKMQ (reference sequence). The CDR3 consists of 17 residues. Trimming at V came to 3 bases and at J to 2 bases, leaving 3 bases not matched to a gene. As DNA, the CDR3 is TGTGCCAGCAGCTTGACTAGCGGGAGGGGTTCCAAAAACATTCAGTACTTC. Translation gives CASSLTSGRGSKNIQYF.

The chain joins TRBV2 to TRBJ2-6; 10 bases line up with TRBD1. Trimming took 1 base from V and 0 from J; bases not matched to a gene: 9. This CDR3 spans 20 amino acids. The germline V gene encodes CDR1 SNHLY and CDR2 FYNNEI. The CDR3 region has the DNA TGTGCCAGCAGTGAAGGGGCCGGGACAGGGGCTTACTCTGGGGCCAACGTCCTGACTTTC. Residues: CASSEGAGTGAYSGANVLTF.

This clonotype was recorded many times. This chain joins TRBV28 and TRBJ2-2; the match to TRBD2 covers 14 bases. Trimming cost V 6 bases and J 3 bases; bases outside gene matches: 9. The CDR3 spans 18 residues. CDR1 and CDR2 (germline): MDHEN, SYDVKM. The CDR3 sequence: CASSTGTSGRLDTGELFF. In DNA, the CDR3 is TGTGCCAGCAGCACCGGGACTAGCGGGAGACTGGACACCGGGGAGCTGTTTTTT. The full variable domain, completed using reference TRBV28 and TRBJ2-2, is DVKVTQSSRYLVKRTGEKVFLECVQDMDHENMFWYRQDPGLGLRLIYFSYDVKMKEKGDIPEGYSVSREKKERFSLILESASTNQTSMYLCASSTGTSGRLDTGELFFGEGSRLTVL.

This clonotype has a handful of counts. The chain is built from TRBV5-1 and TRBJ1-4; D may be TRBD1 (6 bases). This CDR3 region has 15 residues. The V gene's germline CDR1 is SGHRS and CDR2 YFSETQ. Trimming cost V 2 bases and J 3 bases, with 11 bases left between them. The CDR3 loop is CASSLTGMANEKLFF. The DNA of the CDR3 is TGCGCCAGCAGCTTAACAGGGATGGCTAATGAAAAACTGTTTTTT. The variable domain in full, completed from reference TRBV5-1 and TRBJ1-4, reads KAGVTQTPRYLIKTRGQQVTLSCSPISGHRSVSWYQQTPGQGLQFLFEYFSETQRNKGNFPGRFSGRQFSNSRSEMNVSTLELGDSALYLCASSLTGMANEKLFFGSGTQLSVL.

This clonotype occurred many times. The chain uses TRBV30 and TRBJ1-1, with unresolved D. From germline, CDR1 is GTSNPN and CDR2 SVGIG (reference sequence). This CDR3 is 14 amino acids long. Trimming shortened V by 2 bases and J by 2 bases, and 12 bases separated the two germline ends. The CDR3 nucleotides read TGTGCCTGGAGTCTGTCGCGGATAAACACTGAAGCTTTCTTT. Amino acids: CAWSLSRINTEAFF.

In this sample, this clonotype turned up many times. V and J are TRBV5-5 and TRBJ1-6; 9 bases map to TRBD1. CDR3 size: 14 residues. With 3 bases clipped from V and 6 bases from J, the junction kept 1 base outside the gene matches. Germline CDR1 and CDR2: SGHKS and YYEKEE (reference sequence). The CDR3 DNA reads TGTGCCAGCAGCTCGGACAGGGGTAATTCACCCCTCCACTTT. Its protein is CASSSDRGNSPLHF.

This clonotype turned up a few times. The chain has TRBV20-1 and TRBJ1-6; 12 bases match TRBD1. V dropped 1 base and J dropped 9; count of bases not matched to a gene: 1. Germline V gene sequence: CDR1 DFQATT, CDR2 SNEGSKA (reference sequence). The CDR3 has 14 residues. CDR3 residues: CSARGDRGPSPLHF. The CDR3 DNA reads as TGCAGTGCTAGAGGGGACAGGGGGCCTTCACCCCTCCACTTT.

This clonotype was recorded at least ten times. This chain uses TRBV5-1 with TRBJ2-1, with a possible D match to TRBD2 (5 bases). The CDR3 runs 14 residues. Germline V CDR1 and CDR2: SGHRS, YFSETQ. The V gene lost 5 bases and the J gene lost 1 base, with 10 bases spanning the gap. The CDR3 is CASREGESYNEQFF. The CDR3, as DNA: TGCGCCAGCAGAGAGGGAGAGTCCTACAATGAGCAGTTCTTC.

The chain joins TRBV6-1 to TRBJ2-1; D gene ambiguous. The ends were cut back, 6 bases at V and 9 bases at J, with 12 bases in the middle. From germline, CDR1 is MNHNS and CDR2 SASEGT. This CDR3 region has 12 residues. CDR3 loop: CASSRRSAEQFF. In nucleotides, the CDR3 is TGTGCCAGCAGCCGGCGGTCCGCTGAGCAGTTCTTC.

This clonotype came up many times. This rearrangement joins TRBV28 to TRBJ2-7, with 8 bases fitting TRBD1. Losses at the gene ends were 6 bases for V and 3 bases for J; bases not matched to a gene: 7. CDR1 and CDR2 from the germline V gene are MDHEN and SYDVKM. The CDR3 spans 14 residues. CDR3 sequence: CASRDRAPSYEQYF. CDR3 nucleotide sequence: TGTGCCAGCAGGGACAGGGCCCCGAGCTACGAGCAGTACTTC.

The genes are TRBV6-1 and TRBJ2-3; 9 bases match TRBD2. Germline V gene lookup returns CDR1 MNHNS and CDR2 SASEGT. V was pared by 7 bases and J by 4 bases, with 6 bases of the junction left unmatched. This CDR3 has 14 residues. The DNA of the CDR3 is TGTGCCAGCAAACGCGGGAGGGGTTCAGATACGCAGTATTTT. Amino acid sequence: CASKRGRGSDTQYF.

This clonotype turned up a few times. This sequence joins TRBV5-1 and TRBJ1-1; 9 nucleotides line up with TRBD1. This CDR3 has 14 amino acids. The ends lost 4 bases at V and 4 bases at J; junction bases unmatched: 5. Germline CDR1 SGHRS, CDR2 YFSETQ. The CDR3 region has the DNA TGCGCCAGCAGCACGGGACAGGGAAGCACTGAAGCTTTCTTT. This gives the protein CASSTGQGSTEAFF.

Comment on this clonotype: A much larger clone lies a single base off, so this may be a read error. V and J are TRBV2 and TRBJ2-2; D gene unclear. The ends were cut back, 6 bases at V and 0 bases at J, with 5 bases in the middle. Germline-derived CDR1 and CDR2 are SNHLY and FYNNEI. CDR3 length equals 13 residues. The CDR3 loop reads CASSHTNTGELFF. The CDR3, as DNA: TGTGCCAGCAGCCATACGAACACCGGGGAGCTGTTTTTT.

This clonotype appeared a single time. The CDR3 sequence: CASRQYSTDTQYF. The CDR3 bases are TGTGCCAGCAGACAATACAGCACAGATACGCAGTATTTT. The V call is TRBV11-1, the J call TRBJ2-3; D is undetermined. V was shortened by 6 bases and J by 0 bases, with 7 bases between the two germline ends. CDR1 is SGHAT, CDR2 FQDESV, per germline (reference sequence). The CDR3 totals 13 residues.

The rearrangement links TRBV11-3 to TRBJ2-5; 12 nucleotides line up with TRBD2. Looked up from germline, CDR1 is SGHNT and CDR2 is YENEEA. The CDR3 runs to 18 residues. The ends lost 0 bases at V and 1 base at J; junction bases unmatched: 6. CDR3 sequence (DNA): TGTGCCAGCAGCTTAGACCCCGGACTAGCGGGGCTCCAAGAGACCCAGTACTTC. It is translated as CASSLDPGLAGLQETQYF. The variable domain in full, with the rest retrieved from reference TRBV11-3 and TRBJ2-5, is EAGVVQSPRYKIIEKKQPVAFWCNPISGHNTLYWYLQNLGQGPELLIRYENEEAVDDSQLPKDRFSAERLKGVDSTLKIQPAELGDSAVYLCASSLDPGLAGLQETQYFGPGTRLLVL.

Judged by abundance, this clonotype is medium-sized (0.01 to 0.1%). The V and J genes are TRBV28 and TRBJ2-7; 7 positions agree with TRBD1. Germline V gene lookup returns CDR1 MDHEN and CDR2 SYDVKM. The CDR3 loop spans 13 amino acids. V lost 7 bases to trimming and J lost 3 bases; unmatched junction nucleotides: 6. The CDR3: CASILTGRYEQYF. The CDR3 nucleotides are TGTGCCAGCATCCTGACAGGGCGCTACGAGCAGTACTTC.

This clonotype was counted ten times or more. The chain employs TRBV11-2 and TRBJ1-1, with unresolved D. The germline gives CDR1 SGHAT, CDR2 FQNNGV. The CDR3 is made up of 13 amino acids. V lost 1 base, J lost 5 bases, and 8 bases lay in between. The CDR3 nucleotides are TGTGCCAGCAGCTTAGCTCGGATGACTGAAGCTTTCTTT. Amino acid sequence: CASSLARMTEAFF.

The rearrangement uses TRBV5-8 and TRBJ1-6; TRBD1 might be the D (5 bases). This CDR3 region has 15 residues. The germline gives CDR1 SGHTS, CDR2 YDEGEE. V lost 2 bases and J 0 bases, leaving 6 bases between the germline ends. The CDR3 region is CASSLGDSYNSPLHF. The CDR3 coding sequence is TGTGCCAGCAGCTTAGGGGACTCCTATAATTCACCCCTCCACTTT. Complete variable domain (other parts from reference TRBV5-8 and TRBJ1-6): EAGVTQSPTHLIKTRGQQATLRCSPISGHTSVYWYQQALGLGLQFLLWYDEGEERNRGNFPPRFSGRQFPNYSSELNVNALELEDSALYLCASSLGDSYNSPLHFGNGTRLTVT.

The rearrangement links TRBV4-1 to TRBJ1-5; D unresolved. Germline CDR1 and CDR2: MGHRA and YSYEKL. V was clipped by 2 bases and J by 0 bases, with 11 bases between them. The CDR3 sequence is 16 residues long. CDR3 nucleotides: TGCGCCAGCAGCCAACACTTGGACCCTAGCAATCAGCCCCAGCATTTT. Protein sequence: CASSQHLDPSNQPQHF.

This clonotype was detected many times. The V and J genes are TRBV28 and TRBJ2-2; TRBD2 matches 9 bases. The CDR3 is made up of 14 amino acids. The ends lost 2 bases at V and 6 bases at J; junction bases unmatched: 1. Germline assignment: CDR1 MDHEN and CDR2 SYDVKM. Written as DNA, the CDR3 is TGTGCCAGCAGTTTAGCGGGAGGGCCCGGGGAGCTGTTTTTT. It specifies CASSLAGGPGELFF.

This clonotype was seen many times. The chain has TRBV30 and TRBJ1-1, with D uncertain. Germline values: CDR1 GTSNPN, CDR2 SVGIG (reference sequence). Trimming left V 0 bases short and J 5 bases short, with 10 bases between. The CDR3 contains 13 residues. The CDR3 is CAWSVIDRTEAFF. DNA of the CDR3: TGTGCCTGGAGTGTAATCGATCGGACTGAAGCTTTCTTT.

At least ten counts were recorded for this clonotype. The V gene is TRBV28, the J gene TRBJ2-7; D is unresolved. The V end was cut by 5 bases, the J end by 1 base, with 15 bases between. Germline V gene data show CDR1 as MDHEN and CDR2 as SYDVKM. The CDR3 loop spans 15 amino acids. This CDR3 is CASSARQWKSYEQYF. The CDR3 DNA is TGTGCCAGCAGTGCTAGACAATGGAAGTCCTACGAGCAGTACTTC. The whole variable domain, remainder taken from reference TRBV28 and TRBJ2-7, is DVKVTQSSRYLVKRTGEKVFLECVQDMDHENMFWYRQDPGLGLRLIYFSYDVKMKEKGDIPEGYSVSREKKERFSLILESASTNQTSMYLCASSARQWKSYEQYFGPGTRLTVT.

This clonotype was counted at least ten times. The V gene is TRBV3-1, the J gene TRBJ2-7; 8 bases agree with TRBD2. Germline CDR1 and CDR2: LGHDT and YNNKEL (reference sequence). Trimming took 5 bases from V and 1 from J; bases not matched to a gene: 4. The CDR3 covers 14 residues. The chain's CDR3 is CASSKTSVSYEQYF. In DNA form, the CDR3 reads TGTGCCAGCAGCAAGACTAGCGTATCCTACGAGCAGTACTTC.

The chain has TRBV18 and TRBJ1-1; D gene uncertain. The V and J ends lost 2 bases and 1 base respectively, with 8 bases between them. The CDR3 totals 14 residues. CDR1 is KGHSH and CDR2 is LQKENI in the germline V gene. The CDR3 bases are TGTGCCAGCTCACCAGTGGCAGGGAACACTGAAGCTTTCTTT. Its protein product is CASSPVAGNTEAFF. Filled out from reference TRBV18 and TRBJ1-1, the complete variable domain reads NAGVMQNPRHLVRRRGQEARLRCSPMKGHSHVYWYRQLPEEGLKFMVYLQKENIIDESGMPKERFSAEFPKEGPSILRIQQVVRGDSAAYFCASSPVAGNTEAFFGQGTRLTVV.

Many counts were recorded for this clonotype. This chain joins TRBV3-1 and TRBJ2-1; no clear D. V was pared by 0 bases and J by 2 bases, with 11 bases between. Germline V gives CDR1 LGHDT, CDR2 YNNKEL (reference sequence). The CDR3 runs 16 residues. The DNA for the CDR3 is TGTGCCAGCAGCCAAGAGGCAGCCCCAGCCTACAATGAGCAGTTCTTC. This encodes CASSQEAAPAYNEQFF.

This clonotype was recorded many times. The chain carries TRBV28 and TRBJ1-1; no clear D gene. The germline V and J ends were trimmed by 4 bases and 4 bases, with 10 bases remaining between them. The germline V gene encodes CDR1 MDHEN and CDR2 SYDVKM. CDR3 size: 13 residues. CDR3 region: CASSSGSLTEAFF. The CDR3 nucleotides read TGTGCCAGCAGTTCAGGCTCCCTCACTGAAGCTTTCTTT. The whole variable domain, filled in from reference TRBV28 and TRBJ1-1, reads DVKVTQSSRYLVKRTGEKVFLECVQDMDHENMFWYRQDPGLGLRLIYFSYDVKMKEKGDIPEGYSVSREKKERFSLILESASTNQTSMYLCASSSGSLTEAFFGQGTRLTVV.

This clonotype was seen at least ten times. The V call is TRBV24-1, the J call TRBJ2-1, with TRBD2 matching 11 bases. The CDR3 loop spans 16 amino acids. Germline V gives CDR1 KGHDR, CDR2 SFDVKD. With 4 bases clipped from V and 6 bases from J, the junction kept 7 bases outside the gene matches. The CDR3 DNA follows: TGTGCCACCAGTGACAATGCTAGCGGGAGGAGCAATGAGCAGTTCTTC. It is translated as CATSDNASGRSNEQFF.

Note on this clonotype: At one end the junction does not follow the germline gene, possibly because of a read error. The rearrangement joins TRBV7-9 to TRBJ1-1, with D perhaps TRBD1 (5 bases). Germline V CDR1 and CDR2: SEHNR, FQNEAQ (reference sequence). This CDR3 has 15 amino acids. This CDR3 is CASSPGTRRETEAFF. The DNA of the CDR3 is TGCGCCAGCAGCCCGGGGACCCGCCGGGAGACTGAAGCTTTCTTT.

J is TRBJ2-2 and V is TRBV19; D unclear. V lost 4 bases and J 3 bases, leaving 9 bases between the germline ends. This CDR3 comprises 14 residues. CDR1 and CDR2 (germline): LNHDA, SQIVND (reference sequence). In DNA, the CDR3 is TGTGCCAGTAGTAACCCGGGCGACACCGGGGAGCTGTTTTTT. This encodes CASSNPGDTGELFF.